The rows below give T cell receptor beta chains drawn from one sample of a study of blood T cell repertoires in COVID-19. The repertoire was sequenced with immunoSEQ multiplex PCR; TCRdb's copy has only in-frame clones and lacks some. Of over 50,000 clones listed, roughly 90% were seen once; the top ten hold 2.5% to 3%. Sample: peripheral blood. The receptor set was obtained from a man older than 75 with acute or convalescent COVID-19. The CDR3 runs from the conserved cysteine through the conserved F or W. The D gene is left open where the match is weak.

TGCGCCAGCAGCTTGGCAGTAGGGGGAACCGGGGAGCTGTTTTTT,CASSLAVGGTGELFF,NA,TRBV5-1,TRBJ2-2
TGTGCCAGTCGGTTAGACAGGGGGCGAAATCAGCCCCAGCATTTT,CASRLDRGRNQPQHF,TRBD1,TRBV19,TRBJ1-5
TGCAGCGGGGGGTACAATGAGCAGTTCTTC,CSGGYNEQFF,TRBD2,TRBV20-1,TRBJ2-1
TGTGCCAGCAGCCCTAATACGGGGGATCAAGAGACCCAGTACTTC,CASSPNTGDQETQYF,NA,TRBV7-6,TRBJ2-5
TGTGCCAGCGGGGGACCGGGAGGCACCGGGGAGCTGTTTTTT,CASGGPGGTGELFF,TRBD2,TRBV9,TRBJ2-2
TGCGCCAGCAGCCAAGGCACCGCAGGGATGAACACTGAAGCTTTCTTT,CASSQGTAGMNTEAFF,NA,TRBV4-1,TRBJ1-1
TGCAGCGCAGGGACTAGCGGGGGGGCCGGCACCGGGGAGCTGTTTTTT,CSAGTSGGAGTGELFF,TRBD2,TRBV29-1,TRBJ2-2
TGCGCCAGCAGCCAAGGACAGGGGATGGGAAGATCTGAAGCTTTCTTT,CASSQGQGMGRSEAFF,TRBD1,TRBV4-1,TRBJ1-1
TGTGCCAGCAGCTTCCGGGACGGGGGTGTAAAGCAGTACTTC,CASSFRDGGVKQYF,NA,TRBV9,TRBJ2-7
TGTGCCACCAGTGATTTGTCCTATTACGGGGCCAACGTCCTGACTTTC,CATSDLSYYGANVLTF,NA,TRBV24-1,TRBJ2-6